The rows below give T cell receptor beta chains drawn from one sample of a study of T-cell memory formation after mild COVID-19. TCRdb redid the calling of the 5' RACE reads with MiXCR, one entry per CDR3 protein. The data hold a few hundred thousand distinct CDR3 sequences, with around 30% observed a single time. Sequences were obtained from PBMCs or a T cell subset sorted from them (not recorded which). These receptors came from an adult woman who had mild COVID-19 (a few samples of this study predate the infection). Cell type and time point are not known. CDR3s include the opening cysteine and the closing phenylalanine or tryptophan. The D gene is left open where the match is weak.

D gene,J gene,V gene,CDR3 protein
TRBD2,TRBJ2-1,TRBV24-1,CATSPKTSGRAIYNEQFF
TRBD2,TRBJ2-3,TRBV7-6,CASSTLTRGRDTQYF
.,TRBJ1-1,TRBV29-1,CSVTGSMNTEAFF
.,TRBJ2-5,TRBV6-5,CASARRSNQETQYF
.,TRBJ2-4,TRBV7-8,CASSLGNLAKNIQYF
.,TRBJ1-6,TRBV7-8,CASSRTADNSPLHF
TRBD2,TRBJ2-5,TRBV29-1,CSVEGSGRPETQYF
.,TRBJ2-3,TRBV18,CASSLGTIGGDTQYF
.,TRBJ1-1,TRBV29-1,CSVQDRRGAFF
TRBD1,TRBJ2-1,TRBV30,CAWSRDRGGNEQFF
.,TRBJ1-1,TRBV10-3,CAISESSIEAFF
.,TRBJ2-7,TRBV30,CAWSSAGGSYEQYF
.,TRBJ2-1,TRBV3-1,CASSQVSDSEQFF
TRBD2,TRBJ2-7,TRBV7-2,CASSSGPGLAGVVGYEQYF
.,TRBJ2-5,TRBV5-6,CASSLAVGIQETQYF
.,TRBJ2-2,TRBV5-1,CASSLAGDGTGELFF
.,TRBJ2-7,TRBV12-3/TRBV12-4,CASSPGGPGSNEQYF
TRBD1,TRBJ2-7,TRBV3-1,CASSHRGEQYF
.,TRBJ1-1,TRBV3-1,CASSLRGFGTEAFF
.,TRBJ1-1,TRBV5-1,CASSLLPMNTEAFF
.,TRBJ1-2,TRBV7-2,CASNTPQGGLYGYTF
TRBD2,TRBJ2-1,TRBV4-1,CASSLSAWGLAGGTYNEQFF
TRBD2,TRBJ2-3,TRBV7-8,CASSVTSGKAQMAQYF
.,TRBJ2-7,TRBV12-3/TRBV12-4,CASSSSGGPPKF
.,TRBJ1-6,TRBV7-6,CASSDRQDSPLHF
TRBD2,TRBJ2-1,TRBV7-9,CASSFASGREQFF
TRBD2,TRBJ2-3,TRBV7-6,CASSLGRSGRPDTQYF
.,TRBJ2-1,TRBV18,CASSPVGGSYNEQFF
.,TRBJ1-1,TRBV30,CAWTSGTTAFF
.,TRBJ2-4,TRBV29-1,CSVGAATILGNIQYF
.,TRBJ2-6,TRBV6-5,CASSYLTLGANVLTF
TRBD1,TRBJ2-7,TRBV4-1,CASSQDIMGTADYEQYF
TRBD2,TRBJ2-3,TRBV20-1,CSASGLAGGSGSTDTQYF
.,TRBJ2-1,TRBV4-3,CASSQEEWAPQFF
.,TRBJ1-5,TRBV20-1,CSARDEKGNTWDQPQHF
TRBD2,TRBJ2-1,TRBV6-2/TRBV6-3,CASSYRRTSGHNEQFF
.,TRBJ2-2,TRBV12-3/TRBV12-4,CASSLSSTAGELFF
TRBD1,TRBJ1-1,TRBV20-1,CSAPGTGQEAFF
.,TRBJ2-3,TRBV6-5,CASSLERARWDTQYF
.,TRBJ2-5,TRBV7-7,CASSRLQETQYF
TRBD1,TRBJ2-1,TRBV19,CASNPGTGGWNEQFF